A single sample gave rise to the 3 T cell receptor beta chains below, sequenced in a study of long-term antiretroviral therapy in people with HIV. immunoSEQ v3.0 was run at survey level. The repertoire was sequenced with immunoSEQ multiplex PCR; TCRdb's copy has only in-frame clones and lacks some. The sample contains about 34,000 clones, about 76% of which appear only once. The specimen comprised unsorted PBMCs, sampled 1.9 years after starting antiretroviral therapy. These receptors originate from a man aged 18-30 years with HIV.

The V gene is TRBV5-1, the J gene TRBJ1-2; 7 bases align to TRBD1. Looked up from germline, CDR1 is SGHRS and CDR2 is YFSETQ. The CDR3 has 14 amino acids. Losses at the gene ends were 4 bases for V and 4 bases for J; bases not matched to a gene: 7. As DNA, the CDR3 is TGCGCCAGCAGCGGTGAGGGACAGTTCTATGGCTACACCTTC. This gives the protein CASSGEGQFYGYTF.

The chain carries TRBV5-1 and TRBJ2-2, with D maybe TRBD1 (6 bases). The CDR3 loop spans 17 amino acids. V lost 5 bases to trimming and J lost 0 bases, with 17 bases between them. Germline CDR1 is SGHRS and CDR2 is YFSETQ. The CDR3 spells CASRGAGTPSNTGELFF. In nucleotides, the CDR3 is TGCGCCAGCAGGGGGGCCGGGACACCTTCGAACACCGGGGAGCTGTTTTTT.

The rearrangement joins TRBV18 to TRBJ2-2, with D possibly being TRBD1 (6 bases). Trimming left V 5 bases short and J 4 bases short, with 17 bases between. This CDR3 is built from 16 residues. Germline CDR1 is KGHSH and CDR2 is LQKENI. Written as DNA, the CDR3 is TGTGCCAGCTCAAAGGTCGGACAGTCGGGCACCGGGGAGCTGTTTTTT. It specifies CASSKVGQSGTGELFF.